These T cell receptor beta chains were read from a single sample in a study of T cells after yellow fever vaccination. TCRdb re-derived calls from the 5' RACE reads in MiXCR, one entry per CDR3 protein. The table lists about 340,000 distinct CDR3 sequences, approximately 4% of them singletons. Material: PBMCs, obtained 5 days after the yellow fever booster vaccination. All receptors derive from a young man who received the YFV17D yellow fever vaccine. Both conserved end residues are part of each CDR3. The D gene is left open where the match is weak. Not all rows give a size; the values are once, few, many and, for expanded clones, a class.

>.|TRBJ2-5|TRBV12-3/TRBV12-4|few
TGTGCCAGCAGTCCGGTGGTGGAGACCCAGTACTTC
CASSPVVETQYF
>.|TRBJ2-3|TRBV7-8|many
TGTGCCAGCAGACAACCCCGGGGCACAGATACGCAGTATTTT
CASRQPRGTDTQYF
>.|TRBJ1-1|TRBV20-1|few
TGCAGTGCTAGTGGACAGAACACTGAAGCTTTCTTT
CSASGQNTEAFF
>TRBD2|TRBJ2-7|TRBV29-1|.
TGCAGCGTAGCTACTAGCGGGGGAGACTACGAGCAGTACTTC
CSVATSGGDYEQYF
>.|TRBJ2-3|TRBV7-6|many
TGTGCCAGCAGCTTGGTGCCAGGGCCGGATACGCAGTATTTT
CASSLVPGPDTQYF
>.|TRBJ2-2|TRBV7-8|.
TGTGCCAGCAGCTTGGACAGCTTCCCCAACACCGGGGAGCTGTTTTTT
CASSLDSFPNTGELFF
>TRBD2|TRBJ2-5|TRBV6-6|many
TGTGCCAGTCGATCCACCCGAAAACTAGCGGGGGAAAAACAAGAGACCCAGTACTTC
CASRSTRKLAGEKQETQYF
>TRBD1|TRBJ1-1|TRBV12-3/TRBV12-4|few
TGTGCCAGCAGCCCAGGGGGGGGGGAAGCTTTCTTT
CASSPGGGEAFF
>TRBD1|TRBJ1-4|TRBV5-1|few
TGCGCCAGCAAGAGGGGGCTCAGTGAAAAACTGTTTTTT
CASKRGLSEKLFF
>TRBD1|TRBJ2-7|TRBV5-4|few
TGTGCCAGCAGCTTGGCCTGGACAGGGGGCTACGAGCAGTACTTC
CASSLAWTGGYEQYF
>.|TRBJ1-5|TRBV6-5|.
TGTGCCAGCAGTTACTATCGGACTCCCACCCACCATCAGCCCCAGCATTTT
CASSYYRTPTHHQPQHF
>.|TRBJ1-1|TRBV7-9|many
TGTGCCAGCAGCTGGGGAATGAACACTGAAGCTTTCTTT
CASSWGMNTEAFF
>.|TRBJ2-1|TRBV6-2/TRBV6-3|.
TGTGCCAGCAGGTTTGGGTATCGGCAGTTCTTC
CASRFGYRQFF
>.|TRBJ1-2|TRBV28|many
TGTGCCAGCAGTACTCCCACGGGCTCCGCAGGGTTCTATGGCTACACCTTC
CASSTPTGSAGFYGYTF
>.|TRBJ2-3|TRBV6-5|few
TGTGCCAGCATTGCTACAGGCACAGATACGCAGTATTTT
CASIATGTDTQYF
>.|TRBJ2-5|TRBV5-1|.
TGCGCCAGCAGGAGCCAACTCCTGTACCAAGAGACCCAGTACTTC
CASRSQLLYQETQYF
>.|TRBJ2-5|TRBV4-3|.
TGCGCCAGCAGCCCAGAAGGACGTGGGGGAGAGACCCAGTACTTC
CASSPEGRGGETQYF
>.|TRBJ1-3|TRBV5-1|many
TGCGCCAGCAGCTTTACAGGGACTGGAAACACCATATATTTT
CASSFTGTGNTIYF
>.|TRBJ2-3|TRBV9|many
TGTGCCTATCGGTGGGACGGGGGGCCGATCACAGATACGCAGTATTTT
CAYRWDGGPITDTQYF
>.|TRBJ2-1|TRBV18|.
TGTGCCAGCTCACCCAACGGGGGACCGTACAATGAGCAGTTCTTC
CASSPNGGPYNEQFF
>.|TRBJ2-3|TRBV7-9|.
TGTGCCAGCAGCTTAAGTGTACCCGAGGATACGCAGTATTTT
CASSLSVPEDTQYF
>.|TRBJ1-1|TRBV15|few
TGTGCCACCAGCAGCCTCTTTCAGGGTTCTGAAGCTTTCTTT
CATSSLFQGSEAFF
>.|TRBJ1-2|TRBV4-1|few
TGCGCCAGCAGCCGGAGGGGCTTGGATGGCTACACCTTC
CASSRRGLDGYTF
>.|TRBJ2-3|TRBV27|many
TGTGCCAGCAGTTCCCAACAGGGAGGGACAGATACGCAGTATTTT
CASSSQQGGTDTQYF
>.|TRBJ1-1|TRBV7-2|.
TGTGCCAGCAGCTTACCCCGAACAGGTGTGAACACTGAAGCTTTCTTT
CASSLPRTGVNTEAFF
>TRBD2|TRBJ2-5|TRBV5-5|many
TGTGCCAGCAGCTTGTTGCTAGCGGGTGAACTACCCCAGTACTTC
CASSLLLAGELPQYF
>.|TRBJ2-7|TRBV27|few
TGTGCCAGCAGTATAATAGACAGGATCCACGAGCAGTACTTC
CASSIIDRIHEQYF
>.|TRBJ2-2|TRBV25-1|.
TGTGCCAGCAGCCCAGGTGGGGGGGCGCTGGCCGGGGAGCTGTTTTTT
CASSPGGGALAGELFF
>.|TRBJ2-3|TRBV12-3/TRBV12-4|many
TGTGCCAGCAGTCAGGCGGTGGATACGCAGTATTTT
CASSQAVDTQYF
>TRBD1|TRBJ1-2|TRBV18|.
TGTGCCAGCTCACCGGGACAGGGGTCTTGGTATGGCTACACCTTC
CASSPGQGSWYGYTF
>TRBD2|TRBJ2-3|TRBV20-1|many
TGCAGTGGTCGGGGGGAAGGAGATACGCAGTATTTT
CSGRGEGDTQYF
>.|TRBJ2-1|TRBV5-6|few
TGTGCCAGCAGCTCGGCTGCTAGACACAATGAGCAGTTCTTC
CASSSAARHNEQFF
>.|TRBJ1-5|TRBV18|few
TGTGCCAGCGCGGACGGAGAAAATCAGCCCCAGCATTTT
CASADGENQPQHF
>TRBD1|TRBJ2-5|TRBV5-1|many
TGCGCCAGCAGCTTGGCTCCAGGGGGCGAGGAGACCCAGTACTTC
CASSLAPGGEETQYF
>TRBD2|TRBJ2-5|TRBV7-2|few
TGTGCCAGCAGGCGACTAGCGGGGCAACAAGAGACCCAGTACTTC
CASRRLAGQQETQYF
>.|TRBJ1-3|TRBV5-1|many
TGCGCCAGCAGCTTGACGGCAAACTCTGGAAACACCATATATTTT
CASSLTANSGNTIYF
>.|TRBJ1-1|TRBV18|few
TGTGCCAGCTCACTGACAGGAGAGTCTTTCTTT
CASSLTGESFF
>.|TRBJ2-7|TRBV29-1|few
TGCAGCGCTAGGGCCTTTTACGAGCAGTACTTC
CSARAFYEQYF
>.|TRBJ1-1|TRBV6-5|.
TGTGCCAGCAGTCACTACAGGGCGACTGAAGCTTTCTTT
CASSHYRATEAFF
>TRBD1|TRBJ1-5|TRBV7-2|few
TGTGCCAGCAGCTTACCGCCTGACAGGGCTTTCGGCCATCAGCCCCAGCATTTT
CASSLPPDRAFGHQPQHF
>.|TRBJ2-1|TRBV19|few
TGTGCCAGTAGTATAGCCGGGGCCATTAGCGAAGAGCAGTTCTTC
CASSIAGAISEEQFF
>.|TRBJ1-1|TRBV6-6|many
TGTGCCAGCAGTGACCCGGGACACATGAACACTGAAGCTTTCTTT
CASSDPGHMNTEAFF
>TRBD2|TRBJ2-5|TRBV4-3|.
TGCGCCAGCAGCCGCCAAGGGGAGGGGGAGACCCAGTACTTC
CASSRQGEGETQYF
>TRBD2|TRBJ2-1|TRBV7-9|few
TGTGCCAGCAGCCAGGGGACTAGCCTCAGTGAGCAGTTCTTC
CASSQGTSLSEQFF
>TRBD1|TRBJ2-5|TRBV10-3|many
TGTGCCATCAGTGCGCGGGACAGGGACCAAGAGACCCAGTACTTC
CAISARDRDQETQYF
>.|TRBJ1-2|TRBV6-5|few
TGTGCCAGCAGTTCCCTGACAGGATATGGCTACACCTTC
CASSSLTGYGYTF
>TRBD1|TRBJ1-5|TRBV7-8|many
TGTGCCAGCAGCGCCCGGGACAGCCTTAATCAGCCCCAGCATTTT
CASSARDSLNQPQHF
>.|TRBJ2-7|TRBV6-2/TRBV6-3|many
TGTGCCAGCAGACGACCGGTCCAGCTCCTAAGCTCCTACGAGCAGTACTTC
CASRRPVQLLSSYEQYF
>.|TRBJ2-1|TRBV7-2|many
TGTGCCAGCGCCATCGGGGGCCCTACCTACAATGAGCAGTTCTTC
CASAIGGPTYNEQFF
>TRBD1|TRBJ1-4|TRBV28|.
TGTGCCAGCAGTCGTAGGGACAGTTATAATGAAAAACTGTTTTTT
CASSRRDSYNEKLFF
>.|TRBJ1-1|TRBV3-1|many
TGTGCCAGCAGCCTTATAGGGGGAGCGGACGAAGCTTTCTTT
CASSLIGGADEAFF
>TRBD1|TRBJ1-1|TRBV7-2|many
TGTGCCAGCAGCCCTAGACAGGGGGCGCGAAACACTGAAGCTTTCTTT
CASSPRQGARNTEAFF
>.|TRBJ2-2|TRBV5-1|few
TGCGCCAGCAGCTTCAAGCCCCCAGGCACCGGGGAGCTGTTTTTT
CASSFKPPGTGELFF
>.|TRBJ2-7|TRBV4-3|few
TGCGCCAGCAGCCAAAACCAAAACCGGGCCGGGGGTGAGCAGTACTTC
CASSQNQNRAGGEQYF
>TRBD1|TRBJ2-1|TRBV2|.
TGTGCCAGCAGTGGGGACAGGGGGTCCTACAATGAGCAGTTCTTC
CASSGDRGSYNEQFF